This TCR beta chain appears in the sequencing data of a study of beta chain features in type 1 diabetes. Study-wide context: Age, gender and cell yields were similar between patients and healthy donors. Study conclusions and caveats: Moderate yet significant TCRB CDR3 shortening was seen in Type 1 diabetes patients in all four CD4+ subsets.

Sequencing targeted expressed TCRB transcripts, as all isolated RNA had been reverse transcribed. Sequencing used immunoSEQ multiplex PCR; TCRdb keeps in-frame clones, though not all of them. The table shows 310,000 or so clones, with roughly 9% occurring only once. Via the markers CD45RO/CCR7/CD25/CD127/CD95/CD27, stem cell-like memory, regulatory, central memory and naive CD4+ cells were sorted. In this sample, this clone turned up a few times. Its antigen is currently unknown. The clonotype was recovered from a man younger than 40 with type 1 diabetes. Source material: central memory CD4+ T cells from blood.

CDR3 amino acids: CASSPLGAGSYNEQFF. CDR3 nucleotides: TGCGCCAGCAGCCCCCTAGGAGCGGGATCGTACAATGAGCAGTTCTTC. The V and J genes are TRBV5-1 and TRBJ2-1, with TRBD2 identical over 7 bases. In germline, CDR1 is SGHRS, CDR2 YFSETQ. With 4 bases clipped from V and 4 bases from J, the junction kept 11 bases outside the gene matches. The CDR3 is 16 amino acids.